This T cell receptor beta chain was identified in a study of T cell responses to AZD1222 COVID-19 vaccine. The study's findings and limits: The study found Spike-specific TCR breadth and depth rose after two AZD1222 doses. Every sample of the repertoires postdated the peak T cell response. Most donors were white British and more were female, and clonal diversity was possibly underestimated.

Germline V lookup: CDR1 SNHLY, CDR2 FYNNEI. The CDR3 totals 14 residues. Trimming took 7 bases from V and 2 from J, leaving 15 bases between them. Profiled with immunoSEQ multiplex PCR; TCRdb holds only in-frame clones, not every one. The sample contains some 140,000 clones, 70% to 90% of which appear only once. As concerns this clone: The antigen remains undetermined.

The specimen was peripheral blood, collected on day 0 of AZD1222 vaccination. The clonotype comes from an adult in good health. The V and J genes are TRBV2 and TRBJ2-7; tentatively, D is TRBD1 or TRBD2 (5 bases each). The CDR3 loop is CASTSIGTTYEQYF. In DNA, the CDR3 is TGTGCCAGCACCTCTATCGGGACCACCTACGAGCAGTACTTC.